Listed here are 4 T cell receptor beta chains from one sample, sequenced in a study of chemoradiotherapy in HPV16-positive cancers. Data came from immunoSEQ multiplex PCR; TCRdb stores just in-frame clones and leaves some out. The table lists about 20,000 clones, 92% of them singletons. This sample comprised blood, obtained from a patient who underwent chemoradiotherapy. Source of these receptors: a human donor with HPV-associated anogenital cancer.

The rearrangement links TRBV7-3 to TRBJ2-1, with D hard to call. Trimming removed 5 bases at V and 6 bases at J, with 17 bases between. The CDR3 runs to 15 residues. Looked up from germline, CDR1 is SGHTA and CDR2 is FQGTGA. The CDR3 DNA follows: TGTGCCAGCAGCCCGACGTTGGTGGGATCCAATGAGCAGTTCTTC. This translates into CASSPTLVGSNEQFF.

Only one count was recorded for this clone. The rearrangement links TRBV18 to TRBJ2-1, with 12 bases lining up with TRBD2. With 3 bases clipped from V and 3 bases from J, the junction kept 0 bases outside the gene matches. The length of the CDR3 is 15 residues. From germline, CDR1 is KGHSH and CDR2 LQKENI. The chain's CDR3 is CASSPGLAGYNEQFF. CDR3 sequence (DNA): TGTGCCAGCTCACCGGGACTAGCGGGCTACAATGAGCAGTTCTTC.

The chain carries TRBV7-9 and TRBJ1-1, with 12 bases fitting TRBD1. J was trimmed by 9 bases and V by 4 bases; bases with no gene match: 3. CDR1 is SEHNR, CDR2 FQNEAQ, per germline (reference sequence). This CDR3 spans 13 amino acids. The CDR3 sequence: CASSSGQGAKAFF. CDR3 DNA sequence: TGTGCCAGCAGCTCGGGACAGGGGGCGAAAGCTTTCTTT.

The CDR3 nucleotides read TGTGCCAGCAGCTTAGTCGGAAGTGGGGGCTCACCCCTCCACTTT. The encoded protein is CASSLVGSGGSPLHF. J is TRBJ1-6 and V is TRBV7-6; D possibly corresponds to TRBD1 (6 bases). The CDR3 runs to 15 residues. Trimming cost V 1 base and J 10 bases, with 14 bases left between them. The germline CDR1 and CDR2 sequences are SGHVS and FNYEAQ.